A selection of T cell receptor beta chains follows, all from one sample in a study of T cells in Graves' hyperthyroidism and ophthalmopathy. TCRdb re-called the multiplex PCR reads with MiXCR, one entry per CDR3 protein. The sample shows fewer than 300,000 distinct CDR3 sequences, around 25% of them seen only once. Material for sequencing was blood. The origin of the receptors is a man aged 35 to 55 with Graves' hyperthyroidism that later progressed to Graves' ophthalmopathy. CDR3s include the opening cysteine and the closing phenylalanine or tryptophan. A D gene is named only where the DNA matches it firmly. Size tells how often a clone was seen (once, few, many) or the class of an expanded clone, and some rows leave it out.

>TRBV9|many|TRBD2|TRBJ2-2
TGTGCCAGCAGCGTTATAGCGGGACTTGGCACCGGGGAGCTGTTTTTT
CASSVIAGLGTGELFF
>TRBV5-1|-|TRBD2|TRBJ2-7
TGCGCCAGCAGCTTAGCGGGAGGGCCAGTCGAGCAGTACTTC
CASSLAGGPVEQYF
>TRBV9|many|-|TRBJ2-2
TGTGCCAGCAGCCCCCACGTTTGGGAGGCGAACACCGGGGAGCTGTTTTTT
CASSPHVWEANTGELFF
>TRBV7-3|once|TRBD2|TRBJ2-7
TGTGCCAGCAGCTTAACGCCCGGGACTAGCGGGTCCTACGAGCAGTACTTC
CASSLTPGTSGSYEQYF
>TRBV25-1|many|TRBD1|TRBJ1-1
TGTGCCAGCATACAAAGGACAGGCGAAGCTTTCTTT
CASIQRTGEAFF
>TRBV5-1|-|TRBD1|TRBJ1-2
TGCGCCAGCAGCTTGACCGACAGGGGCGCCTATGGCTACACCTTC
CASSLTDRGAYGYTF
>TRBV6-5|many|TRBD2|TRBJ2-3
TGTGCCACAACATGGCGCGGGAGTGTAGATACGCAGTATTTT
CATTWRGSVDTQYF
>TRBV25-1|-|-|TRBJ1-3
TGTGCCAGCGGGGGGGGACACCTCTCTGGAAACACCATATATTTT
CASGGGHLSGNTIYF
>TRBV12-3/TRBV12-4|many|-|TRBJ1-1
TGTGCCAGCAGTATAAGATGGGGTGACACTGAAGCTTTCTTT
CASSIRWGDTEAFF
>TRBV7-3|many|-|TRBJ2-5
TGTGCCAGCAGCTCCGACCCGGGGGCGGAGACCCAGTACTTC
CASSSDPGAETQYF
>TRBV11-2|many|-|TRBJ2-6
TGTGCCAGCAGCCGGACCGGGGCTGGGGCCAACGTCCTGACTTTC
CASSRTGAGANVLTF
>TRBV6-1|many|TRBD1|TRBJ2-5
TGTGCCAGCAGAAAGACAGGGTCGGAGACCCAGTACTTC
CASRKTGSETQYF
>TRBV3-1|many|-|TRBJ2-7
TGTGCCAGCAGCCAATTTACCGAGCAGTACTTC
CASSQFTEQYF
>TRBV6-5|-|-|TRBJ1-2
TGTGCCAGCAGTTACGACTCAGTCTATGGCTACACCTTC
CASSYDSVYGYTF
>TRBV2|many|-|TRBJ2-5
TGTGCCAGCAGTGAAATTATCCGAGAGACCCAGTACTTC
CASSEIIRETQYF
>TRBV2|many|-|TRBJ2-2
TGTGCCAGCAGGTTGCTACCGAACACCGGGGAGCTGTTTTTT
CASRLLPNTGELFF
>TRBV6-5|many|-|TRBJ1-1
TGTGCCAGCAGTTCCCTGGTTCGGACTGAAGCTTTCTTT
CASSSLVRTEAFF
>TRBV9|many|-|TRBJ2-7
TGTGCCAGCAGCGAAGGAGGTTTCTCCCACGAGCAGTACTTC
CASSEGGFSHEQYF
>TRBV27|many|TRBD1|TRBJ2-7
TGTGCCAGCAGTTTATTCCCGGGACAGGGGCGCTACGAGCAGTACTTC
CASSLFPGQGRYEQYF
>TRBV10-2|many|TRBD1|TRBJ1-1
TGCGCCACCACGGGACAGGCACTCGGGAACACTGAAGCTTTCTTT
CATTGQALGNTEAFF
>TRBV11-1|once|TRBD2|TRBJ2-7
TGTGCCAGCAGCCACTCCACTAGCGGGAGTGGGTACGAGCAGTACTTC
CASSHSTSGSGYEQYF